One and the same sample provided the 18 T cell receptor beta chains below, sequenced in a study of CD8+ T cells in alopecia areata. Treatment indicated: oral pan-JAK inhibitor, 5-10 mg twice daily. cDNA prepared by RNA extraction and subsequent reverse transcription served as the template for sequencing. Sequencing used immunoSEQ multiplex PCR; TCRdb keeps in-frame clones, though not all of them. Among 190,000 or so clones listed, 55% to 75% were seen once. The specimen was CD4+ T cells sorted from blood, collected at week 24, from a patient treated with tofacitinib. These receptors were taken from a human donor with alopecia areata.

In regard to this clone: Within the sample, other DNA sequences also encode this same CDR3. The V and J genes are TRBV10-3 and TRBJ2-3; TRBD1 is a possible D gene (6 bases). This CDR3 is 12 amino acids long. Trimming stripped 6 bases from V and 6 bases from J, with 10 bases between. Germline V lookup: CDR1 ENHRY, CDR2 SYGVKD. Here the CDR3 reads CAIRGTGDTQYF. The CDR3 DNA sequence: TGTGCCATCAGAGGAACAGGGGATACGCAGTATTTT.

The table lists this clone with a few counts. The genes are TRBV2 and TRBJ2-2, with D perhaps TRBD1 (5 bases). Germline values: CDR1 SNHLY, CDR2 FYNNEI. This CDR3 has 13 amino acids. V lost 6 bases, J lost 6 bases, and 11 bases lay in between. The CDR3 is CASRVRDSGELFF. For the CDR3, the DNA is TGTGCCAGCAGGGTCAGGGATTCCGGGGAGCTGTTTTTT.

The J gene is TRBJ1-2, the V gene TRBV7-9; D possibly corresponds to TRBD1 (5 bases). This CDR3 has 14 amino acids. With 2 bases removed from V and 7 bases from J, the gap between germline ends came to 14 bases. Germline V gene data show CDR1 as SEHNR and CDR2 as FQNEAQ (reference sequence). CDR3 DNA sequence: TGTGCCAGCAGCTTAACGCCAGGGTTGGTTGGCTACACCTTC. It translates to CASSLTPGLVGYTF.

The V call is TRBV9, the J call TRBJ2-7, with D unclear. The V gene's germline CDR1 is SGDLS and CDR2 YYNGEE. The CDR3 extends over 14 amino acids. Trimming pared 0 bases from V and 5 bases from J, leaving 12 bases between. The CDR3 DNA sequence: TGTGCCAGCAGCGTAGAGGGTCAAGTGAACGAGCAGTACTTC. Its protein is CASSVEGQVNEQYF.

This clone was observed a few times. The gene calls are TRBV7-9 and TRBJ2-1; 12 bases fit TRBD2. V shed 7 bases, J shed 9 bases, and the junction held 10 bases outside the gene matches. Germline V gives CDR1 SEHNR, CDR2 FQNEAQ (reference sequence). The CDR3 runs 15 residues. CDR3: CASIFLAGGPGEQFF. In nucleotides, the CDR3 is TGTGCCAGCATCTTTCTAGCGGGAGGGCCAGGTGAGCAGTTCTTC.

There are a few counts of this clone. This rearrangement joins TRBV2 to TRBJ2-5; 10 bases map to TRBD2. CDR3 length equals 13 residues. CDR1 and CDR2 (germline): SNHLY, FYNNEI. V was pared by 6 bases and J by 5 bases, with 3 bases of the junction left unmatched. The CDR3 DNA is TGTGCCAGCAGCCGGGGACTAGCGGAGACCCAGTACTTC. This codes for CASSRGLAETQYF.

This clone was counted between two and nine times. The V call is TRBV18, the J call TRBJ1-4; D is unclear. CDR3 size: 13 residues. Germline assignment: CDR1 KGHSH and CDR2 LQKENI. The germline V and J ends were trimmed by 1 base and 8 bases, with 8 bases remaining between them. CDR3 loop: CASSPQDDEKLFF. DNA for the CDR3: TGTGCCAGCTCACCACAGGACGACGAAAAACTGTTTTTT. The full variable domain, rest sourced from reference TRBV18 and TRBJ1-4, is NAGVMQNPRHLVRRRGQEARLRCSPMKGHSHVYWYRQLPEEGLKFMVYLQKENIIDESGMPKERFSAEFPKEGPSILRIQQVVRGDSAAYFCASSPQDDEKLFFGSGTQLSVL.

This clone was observed a single time. J is TRBJ2-5 and V is TRBV9, with 8 bases identical to TRBD1. Germline V gene data show CDR1 as SGDLS and CDR2 as YYNGEE. Trimming took 4 bases from V and 5 from J; bases not matched to a gene: 10. This CDR3 has 15 residues. The CDR3 nucleotides read TGTGCCAGCAGCCCCACAACAGGGGGTGGCGAGACCCAGTACTTC. As protein: CASSPTTGGGETQYF.

The V call is TRBV20-1, the J call TRBJ2-7; maybe TRBD2 (6 bases). The length of the CDR3 is 11 residues. Trimming shortened V by 3 bases and J by 7 bases, and 10 bases separated the two germline ends. Germline V gene lookup returns CDR1 DFQATT and CDR2 SNEGSKA (reference sequence). CDR3 sequence: CSASEGREQYF. DNA of the CDR3: TGCAGTGCTAGCGAAGGGAGGGAGCAGTACTTC.

The chain carries TRBV4-1 and TRBJ2-1, with 9 nucleotides matching TRBD2. The trim removed 0 bases at V and 10 bases at J, leaving 10 bases unmatched. The CDR3 extends over 16 amino acids. CDR1 MGHRA and CDR2 YSYEKL come from the germline V gene. The CDR3 protein is CASSQEGTSSRPEQFF. CDR3 DNA sequence: TGCGCCAGCAGCCAAGAGGGGACTAGCTCCCGACCAGAGCAGTTCTTC.

The chain joins TRBV2 to TRBJ2-2, with 7 bases aligning to TRBD1. J lost 1 base, V lost 5 bases, and 1 base had no gene match. Germline-derived CDR1 and CDR2 are SNHLY and FYNNEI. This CDR3 region has 14 residues. This chain's CDR3 is CASSRTGNTGELFF. In DNA form, the CDR3 reads TGTGCCAGCAGTCGGACAGGGAACACCGGGGAGCTGTTTTTT.

The V and J genes are TRBV29-1 and TRBJ1-2; D is ambiguous. Germline V lookup: CDR1 SQVTM, CDR2 ANQGSEA. This CDR3 has 12 amino acids. V was cut by 3 bases and J by 4 bases, with 9 bases left in between. The CDR3 coding sequence is TGCAGCGTTGACGATGGGTCCTATGGCTACACCTTC. This translates into CSVDDGSYGYTF.

On this clone: The junction and the germline gene differ at one end; a read error may be behind it. The chain recombines TRBV5-4 with TRBJ1-2, with TRBD1 identical over 9 bases. This CDR3 spans 14 amino acids. Germline V lookup: CDR1 SGHNT, CDR2 YYREEE (reference sequence). The CDR3 DNA follows: TGTGCCAGCAGCTCTGCCGGGACAGGGTCATCTGCTACTTTC. Its protein is CASSSAGTGSSATF.

The V gene is TRBV28, the J gene TRBJ2-3; 7 bases agree with TRBD1. Germline V gene lookup returns CDR1 MDHEN and CDR2 SYDVKM. Trimming removed 9 bases from V and 8 bases from J; junction bases left unmatched: 11. This CDR3 region has 13 residues. This CDR3 reads CASRDSTQGTQYF. CDR3 DNA sequence: TGTGCCAGTAGGGACAGCACACAGGGTACGCAGTATTTT.

The V gene is TRBV4-3, the J gene TRBJ1-6; 8 positions match TRBD1. CDR1 and CDR2 (germline): LGHNA, YSLEER. J was trimmed by 6 bases and V by 4 bases; bases with no gene match: 5. The CDR3 loop spans 15 amino acids. Written as DNA, the CDR3 is TGCGCCAGCAGCCGCGAGACAGGGGTTAATTCACCCCTCCACTTT. The encoded protein is CASSRETGVNSPLHF.

For this clone: Other nucleotide sequences in the sample specify the same CDR3. The chain carries TRBV7-2 and TRBJ1-5, with D maybe TRBD1 (5 bases). Trimming removed 0 bases from V and 7 bases from J, with 7 bases in between. The CDR3 is made up of 13 amino acids. Germline-derived CDR1 and CDR2 are SGHTA and FQGNSA. The CDR3 here is CASSLAGGQPQHF. The CDR3 DNA is TGTGCCAGCAGCTTAGCGGGGGGGCAGCCCCAGCATTTT. Full variable domain (rest looked up from reference TRBV7-2 and TRBJ1-5): GAGVSQSPSNKVTEKGKDVELRCDPISGHTALYWYRQSLGQGLEFLIYFQGNSAPDKSGLPSDRFSAERTGGSVSTLTIQRTQQEDSAVYLCASSLAGGQPQHFGDGTRLSIL.

This rearrangement joins TRBV29-1 to TRBJ2-3, with D unclear. This CDR3 has 12 residues. Between the trimmed V and J ends, which lost 0 bases and 7 bases, there was a span of 8 bases. The germline V gene encodes CDR1 SQVTM and CDR2 ANQGSEA. CDR3 region: CSVEDRGHTQYF. The CDR3 region has the DNA TGCAGCGTTGAAGATCGCGGACATACGCAGTATTTT.

The V and J genes are TRBV28 and TRBJ1-5; 7 positions match TRBD1. The junction had 7 bases not matched to a gene; V was cut back by 6 bases and J by 2 bases. Germline assignment: CDR1 MDHEN and CDR2 SYDVKM. The length of the CDR3 is 15 residues. CDR3 DNA sequence: TGTGCCAGCAGGCGACAGGGATCAGGCAATCAGCCCCAGCATTTT. It encodes CASRRQGSGNQPQHF.